This TCR beta chain was observed in a study of metastatic and nonmetastatic thyroid tumors. This clone is medium-sized. The antigen remains undetermined. Study-wide results and caveats: TCR beta diversity was reportedly significantly higher in malignant thyroid tumors than benign nodules, in blood and tumor.

The germline V gene has CDR1 SNHLY and CDR2 FYNNEI. Trimming removed 2 bases from V and 5 bases from J; junction bases left unmatched: 4. This CDR3 spans 15 amino acids. TCRdb redid the clone calls on the PCR reads using MiXCR. This sample carries some 12,000 clones, around 31% of them seen once, and the ten largest clones take around 12%. All patients reached thyroid surgery having received no treatment beforehand. The source material was tumor tissue. The chain recombines TRBV2 with TRBJ2-2; TRBD2 aligns across 8 bases. The sequence came from a female donor with papillary thyroid cancer or a benign thyroid nodule (not recorded which). Some clones in this sample may be carry-over from other donors' samples. The CDR3 nucleotides read TGTGCCAGCAGTGAAAGGCGACTAGCGACCGGGGAGCTGTTTTTT. Translation gives CASSERRLATGELFF.